Below, 25 T cell receptor beta chains from the same sample are listed, as sequenced in a study of T cells in Graves' hyperthyroidism and ophthalmopathy. From RNA transcripts, TCR beta CDR3 regions were amplified. The HTBI primer set served for first-round RT-PCR of the TCR CDR3. TCRdb ran MiXCR on the multiplex PCR reads and lists one entry per CDR3 protein. The profile shows around 690,000 distinct CDR3 sequences, around 20% of them singletons. Source material: blood. The source is a man aged 25 to 40 with Graves' ophthalmopathy.

The chain combines TRBV29-1 with TRBJ2-5; D gene uncertain. Germline V lookup: CDR1 SQVTM, CDR2 ANQGSEA. V lost 4 bases, J lost 1 base, and 13 bases lay in between. CDR3 size: 14 residues. CDR3 nucleotide sequence: TGCAGCGTTGGCCCTAGACTCAGCCAAGAGACCCAGTACTTC. This sequence encodes CSVGPRLSQETQYF.

This clonotype was counted between two and nine times. This chain joins TRBV20-1 and TRBJ1-1; 7 bases are a match to TRBD1. The CDR3 consists of 18 residues. Looked up from germline, CDR1 is DFQATT and CDR2 is SNEGSKA (reference sequence). V lost 2 bases to trimming and J lost 1 base; unmatched junction nucleotides: 16. DNA of the CDR3: TGCAGTGCTAGACACAGGGGCAACTCTAATATGAGGAACACTGAAGCTTTCTTT. Translating gives CSARHRGNSNMRNTEAFF.

The CDR3 DNA is TGTGCCAGCAGCCCTACAGGGGGGGGCACCGGGGAGCTGTTTTTT. Translation: CASSPTGGGTGELFF. The chain combines TRBV6-1 with TRBJ2-2, with D perhaps matching TRBD1 (8 bases). V lost 6 bases and J 4 bases, leaving 15 bases between the germline ends. The CDR3 runs to 15 residues. Germline V gene sequence: CDR1 MNHNS, CDR2 SASEGT.

This clonotype was picked up many times. V and J are TRBV30 and TRBJ1-1, with D uncertain. V was shortened by 0 bases and J by 6 bases, with 11 bases between the two germline ends. This CDR3 has 13 amino acids. Germline-derived CDR1 and CDR2 are GTSNPN and SVGIG (reference sequence). The DNA of the CDR3 is TGTGCCTGGAGTGTAGGAGCAGGTCCTGAAGCTTTCTTT. Translating it yields CAWSVGAGPEAFF.

This clonotype has a handful of counts. This chain uses TRBV28 with TRBJ2-3, with D possibly matching TRBD1 (7 bases). Trimming shortened V by 8 bases and J by 4 bases, and 19 bases separated the two germline ends. The CDR3 sequence is 15 residues long. Germline V gives CDR1 MDHEN, CDR2 SYDVKM. CDR3 residues: CASSRVDRDSDTQYF. The CDR3 DNA sequence: TGTGCCAGCTCACGTGTTGACAGGGACTCAGATACGCAGTATTTT.

This clonotype was observed at least ten times. DNA of the CDR3: TGCGCCAGCAGCTTGAATGGTAATGAGCAGTTCTTC. It encodes CASSLNGNEQFF. The chain recombines TRBV5-1 with TRBJ2-1; D is unresolved. The CDR3 length is 12 residues. The germline CDR1 and CDR2 sequences are SGHRS and YFSETQ. V was shortened by 1 base and J by 7 bases, with 6 bases between the two germline ends.

The chain uses TRBV20-1 and TRBJ2-7; no clear D gene. CDR3 length equals 17 residues. Trimming took off 3 bases at V and 1 base at J, with 22 bases between the two ends. Germline CDR1 reads DFQATT; CDR2 reads SNEGSKA (reference sequence). The CDR3 region is CSASFAEQTSYSYEQYF. The CDR3 nucleotides are TGCAGTGCTAGTTTTGCGGAACAGACATCTTATTCCTACGAGCAGTACTTC.

In this sample, this clonotype turned up many times. This sequence joins TRBV20-1 and TRBJ2-5; 11 bases are a match to TRBD2. CDR3 size: 16 residues. V shed 4 bases and J 2 bases; nucleotides not matched to a gene: 9. Per germline, CDR1 DFQATT and CDR2 SNEGSKA (reference sequence). The CDR3 DNA follows: TGCAGTGCTAAACTAGCGGGAGCTACTAATCAAGAGACCCAGTACTTC. Its protein is CSAKLAGATNQETQYF.

The chain has TRBV29-1 and TRBJ2-4, with TRBD1 matching 10 bases. The germline V gene has CDR1 SQVTM and CDR2 ANQGSEA. The CDR3 consists of 14 residues. After removal of 7 bases from V and 1 base from J, the junction contained 4 bases not matched to a gene. The CDR3 loop is CSGDRGHAKNIQYF. The CDR3 DNA sequence: TGCAGCGGAGACAGGGGGCATGCCAAAAACATTCAGTACTTC.

This clonotype was seen repeatedly, ten times or more. V gene TRBV5-1 combines with J gene TRBJ2-3; 11 bases map to TRBD2. The germline V gene has CDR1 SGHRS and CDR2 YFSETQ. The CDR3 extends over 16 amino acids. The V gene end was trimmed by 4 bases and the J gene end by 0 bases; junction bases not matched to a gene: 4. CDR3 DNA sequence: TGCGCCAGCAGCCCAACTAGCGGGAGTAGCACAGATACGCAGTATTTT. It codes for CASSPTSGSSTDTQYF.

This clonotype was counted many times. V usage is TRBV2 and J usage is TRBJ2-7; 11 bases line up with TRBD1. V lost 7 bases to trimming and J lost 3 bases; unmatched junction nucleotides: 2. Per the germline V gene, CDR1 is SNHLY and CDR2 is FYNNEI. This CDR3 spans 13 amino acids. The CDR3 DNA is TGTGCCAGCAAGGGGACAGGGGGCTACGAGCAGTACTTC. This translates into CASKGTGGYEQYF. The full variable domain, with the rest looked up from reference TRBV2 and TRBJ2-7, is EPEVTQTPSHQVTQMGQEVILRCVPISNHLYFYWYRQILGQKVEFLVSFYNNEISEKSEIFDDQFSVERPDGSNFTLKIRSTKLEDSAMYFCASKGTGGYEQYFGPGTRLTVT.

This clonotype was counted many times. This chain uses TRBV6-1 with TRBJ1-2; D remains unclear. The CDR3 contains 15 residues. Per the germline V gene, CDR1 is MNHNS and CDR2 is SASEGT. V lost 6 bases and J lost 7, with 21 bases in between. The CDR3 loop is CASRPTPGIQAGYTF. The CDR3 DNA follows: TGTGCCAGCAGACCGACCCCGGGGATTCAGGCTGGCTACACCTTC.

This clonotype was recorded a few times. The J gene is TRBJ2-3, the V gene TRBV10-3; the D gene is possibly TRBD2 (6 bases). This CDR3 contains 13 residues. Per germline, CDR1 ENHRY and CDR2 SYGVKD. Trimming took 4 bases from V and 5 from J, leaving 10 bases between them. The CDR3 DNA reads TGTGCCATCAGTGCGGGAGTGGGAGATACGCAGTATTTT. It encodes CAISAGVGDTQYF.

This clonotype was detected many times. The rearrangement links TRBV7-9 to TRBJ2-1; TRBD2 matches 10 bases. The CDR3 is 16 residues long. Germline V gives CDR1 SEHNR, CDR2 FQNEAQ (reference sequence). The ends lost 1 base at V and 5 bases at J; junction bases unmatched: 5. CDR3 nucleotide sequence: TGTGCCAGCAGCTTAGTTATAGCGGGAGGAAACAATGAGCAGTTCTTC. This sequence encodes CASSLVIAGGNNEQFF.

There are many counts of this clonotype. The rearrangement links TRBV15 to TRBJ2-1; D is perhaps TRBD1 (5 bases). This CDR3 is 14 amino acids long. Trimming removed 4 bases at V and 8 bases at J, with 15 bases between. Germline CDR1 is LNHNV and CDR2 is YYDKDF (reference sequence). DNA for the CDR3: TGTGCCACCAGCACCCGGACAAAGGTAGATGAGCAGTTCTTC. It specifies CATSTRTKVDEQFF.

At least ten counts were recorded for this clonotype. The chain couples TRBV15 to TRBJ2-2; 9 bases align to TRBD1. This CDR3 is 17 amino acids long. The V segment lost 0 bases and the J segment 5 bases; nucleotides outside the gene matches: 7. Looked up from germline, CDR1 is LNHNV and CDR2 is YYDKDF (reference sequence). CDR3 nucleotides: TGTGCCACCAGCAGAGACCGGAGACAGGGGGTAACCGGGGAGCTGTTTTTT. Its translation is CATSRDRRQGVTGELFF.

The chain recombines TRBV29-1 with TRBJ1-5, with 7 bases aligning to TRBD1. Germline trimming cut 4 bases from V and 4 bases from J; bases unmatched to any gene: 10. The CDR3 length is 15 residues. Per the germline V gene, CDR1 is SQVTM and CDR2 is ANQGSEA. The CDR3 loop reads CSVAGGEGANQPQHF. The CDR3 region has the DNA TGCAGCGTTGCAGGAGGGGAGGGGGCTAATCAGCCCCAGCATTTT.

The chain uses TRBV9 and TRBJ1-2; 7 bases agree with TRBD1. The CDR3 totals 12 residues. Germline values: CDR1 SGDLS, CDR2 YYNGEE. Germline trimming cut 3 bases from V and 7 bases from J; bases unmatched to any gene: 3. The chain's CDR3 is CASSARQGGYTF. The CDR3 DNA follows: TGTGCCAGCAGCGCCCGACAGGGTGGCTACACCTTC.

This clonotype has more than one count but fewer than ten. The chain joins TRBV5-1 to TRBJ2-2; 7 nucleotides match TRBD2. From germline, CDR1 is SGHRS and CDR2 YFSETQ. V lost 4 bases to trimming and J lost 4 bases; unmatched junction nucleotides: 10. The CDR3 covers 16 residues. CDR3 in DNA: TGCGCCAGCAGCCCTTCAACTAGCGAGGTCACCGGGGAGCTGTTTTTT. Protein: CASSPSTSEVTGELFF.

This clonotype has more than one count but fewer than ten. V usage is TRBV20-1 and J usage is TRBJ2-7; weak D call: TRBD2 (5 bases). Germline V lookup: CDR1 DFQATT, CDR2 SNEGSKA (reference sequence). This CDR3 comprises 13 residues. V lost 1 base to trimming and J lost 4 bases, with 11 bases between them. CDR3 DNA: TGCAGTGCTAGAGGTTTTAGCGAATACGAGCAGTACTTC. Protein: CSARGFSEYEQYF.

The rearrangement uses TRBV28 and TRBJ2-3, with D possibly matching TRBD2 (6 bases). This CDR3 is 14 amino acids long. CDR1 is MDHEN, CDR2 SYDVKM, per germline. V lost 5 bases, J lost 6 bases, and 15 bases lay in between. The CDR3 bases are TGTGCCAGCAGTCTCAAACTAGCAGCGGATACGCAGTATTTT. It is translated as CASSLKLAADTQYF. Filled out from reference TRBV28 and TRBJ2-3, the complete variable domain reads DVKVTQSSRYLVKRTGEKVFLECVQDMDHENMFWYRQDPGLGLRLIYFSYDVKMKEKGDIPEGYSVSREKKERFSLILESASTNQTSMYLCASSLKLAADTQYFGPGTRLTVL.

This clonotype has more than one count but fewer than ten. The chain uses TRBV5-1 and TRBJ1-2; 11 bases align to TRBD1. V was clipped by 3 bases and J by 7 bases; unmatched bases: 5. Germline CDR1 and CDR2: SGHRS and YFSETQ. The CDR3 is 14 amino acids. The CDR3 DNA sequence: TGCGCCAGCAGCTCGGACAGGGGGCTTCTTGGCTACACCTTC. Protein: CASSSDRGLLGYTF.

This clonotype was seen a handful of times. The V gene is TRBV6-1, the J gene TRBJ2-1; TRBD2 might be the D (5 bases). Germline assignment: CDR1 MNHNS and CDR2 SASEGT. The CDR3 length is 14 residues. Trimming left V 10 bases short and J 1 base short, with 14 bases between. CDR3 sequence: CATGPRGSYNEQFF. The CDR3 bases are TGTGCCACGGGTCCACGGGGTTCCTACAATGAGCAGTTCTTC.

The chain has TRBV9 and TRBJ2-7; tentatively, D is TRBD1 or TRBD2 (5 bases each). V dropped 2 bases and J dropped 5 bases, with 17 bases sitting between them. The CDR3 is made up of 15 amino acids. Germline CDR1 SGDLS, CDR2 YYNGEE. CDR3 protein: CASSVGDPGWDEQYF. The DNA for the CDR3 is TGTGCCAGCAGCGTCGGGGACCCGGGTTGGGACGAGCAGTACTTC.

This clonotype appeared a few times. This rearrangement joins TRBV7-8 to TRBJ2-7; TRBD2 matches 10 bases. V was pared by 4 bases and J by 5 bases, with 8 bases of the junction left unmatched. This CDR3 has 15 amino acids. The germline V gene encodes CDR1 SGHVS and CDR2 FQNEAQ. The CDR3: CASSYLAGGTHEQYF. CDR3 in DNA: TGTGCCAGCAGCTACTTAGCGGGAGGAACCCACGAGCAGTACTTC.